This TCR beta chain was sequenced during a study of CD8 T cells in ankylosing spondylitis. Study results and caveats: Prior literature has documented some motif variants in synovial fluid and blood from reactive arthritis.

CDR3 length: 13 residues. Germline assignment: CDR1 KGHDR and CDR2 SFDVKD. Trimming left V 0 bases short and J 4 bases short, with 5 bases between. This clonotype occurred a few times. Its cognate antigen is unknown. By quantitative 5'-RACE with molecular barcodes, the TCR beta libraries were made. TCRdb re-called the 5' RACE reads through MiXCR, storing one row per CDR3 protein. The profile shows 380,000 or so distinct CDR3 sequences, approximately 22% of them singletons. The sequencing sample was made of blood, either unsorted or a sorted T cell fraction (not recorded which). The genes are TRBV24-1 and TRBJ2-5; unclear D gene. The origin of this receptor is a male donor with ankylosing spondylitis or in good health (not recorded which). CDR3 sequence: CATSDLVGETQYF. In DNA form, the CDR3 reads TGTGCCACCAGTGATTTGGTGGGAGAGACCCAGTACTTC.